Sequencing of this TCR beta chain was carried out in a study of blood T cell repertoires in COVID-19. Whole-study context: PBMCs, B-cell-depleted T cells, or T cells were the source of the cDNA or gDNA that made up the material.

Germline V CDR1 and CDR2: SEHNR, FQNEAQ (reference sequence). V was pared by 1 base and J by 3 bases, with 10 bases between. CDR3 length: 15 residues. The assay was immunoSEQ multiplex PCR, and TCRdb's table has in-frame clones only and misses some. The sample holds 200,000 to 300,000 clones; 75% to 90% are singletons and the top ten take just under 2%. V and J are TRBV7-9 and TRBJ2-1; D perhaps matches TRBD1 (5 bases). The sequenced material came from peripheral blood. The sequence came from a man aged 25-40 years with active or convalescent COVID-19. CDR3 loop: CASSLGRGYYNEQFF. CDR3 sequence (DNA): TGTGCCAGCAGCTTAGGTAGGGGATACTACAATGAGCAGTTCTTC.